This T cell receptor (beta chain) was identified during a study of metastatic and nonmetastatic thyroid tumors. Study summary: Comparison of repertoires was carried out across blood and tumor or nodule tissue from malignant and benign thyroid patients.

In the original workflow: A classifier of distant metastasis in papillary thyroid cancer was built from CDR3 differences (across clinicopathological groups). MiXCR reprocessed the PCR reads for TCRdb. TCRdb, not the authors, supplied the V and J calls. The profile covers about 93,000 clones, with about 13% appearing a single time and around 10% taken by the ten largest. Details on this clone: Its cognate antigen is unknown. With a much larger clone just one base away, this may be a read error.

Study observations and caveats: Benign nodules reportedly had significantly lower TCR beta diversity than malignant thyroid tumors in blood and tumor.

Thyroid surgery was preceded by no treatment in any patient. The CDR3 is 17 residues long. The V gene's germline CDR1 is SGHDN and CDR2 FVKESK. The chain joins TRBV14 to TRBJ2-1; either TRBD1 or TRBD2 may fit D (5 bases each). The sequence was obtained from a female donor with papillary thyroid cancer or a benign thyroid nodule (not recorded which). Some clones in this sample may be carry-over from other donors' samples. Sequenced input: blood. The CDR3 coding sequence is TGTGTCAGCAGCCAGCGGCTCGGGACGCGACCGTACAATGAGCAGTTCTTC. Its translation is CVSSQRLGTRPYNEQFF. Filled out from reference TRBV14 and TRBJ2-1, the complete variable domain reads EAGVTQFPSHSVIEKGQTVTLRCDPISGHDNLYWYRRVMGKEIKFLLHFVKESKQDESGMPNNRFLAERTGGTYSTLKVQPAELEDSGVYFCVSSQRLGTRPYNEQFFGPGTRLTVL.